These T cell receptor beta chains were read from a single sample in a study of beta chain features in type 1 diabetes. Data came from immunoSEQ multiplex PCR; TCRdb stores just in-frame clones and leaves some out. Counted here are about 220,000 clones, about a tenth occurring once; the ten biggest clones make up 1% to 1.5%. The sample taken for sequencing was central memory CD4+ T cells from blood. The receptors here all came from a man between 18 and 29 years old in good health. Both conserved end residues are part of each CDR3. The D gene is left open where the match is weak. Where a row states a size, it is once, few, many or the class of an expanded clone; other rows omit it.

v_call	d_call	clone_size	j_call	cdr3_aa	cdr3_nt
TRBV10-3	TRBD1	few	TRBJ2-2	CAISDRDRGDTGELFF	TGTGCCATCAGTGACCGGGACAGGGGTGACACCGGGGAGCTGTTTTTT
TRBV2	NA	many	TRBJ2-1	CASSSLQGNEQFF	TGTGCCAGCAGTTCCTTACAGGGAAATGAGCAGTTCTTC
TRBV21-1	NA	many	TRBJ2-4	CASSKGGTRKNIQYF	TGTGCCAGCAGCAAGGGGGGGACTAGGAAAAACATTCAGTACTTC
TRBV6-6	TRBD2	NA	TRBJ2-5	CASSLTSGSVETQYF	TGTGCCAGCAGTTTGACTAGCGGGTCGGTTGAGACCCAGTACTTC
TRBV30	TRBD1	NA	TRBJ2-3	CAWSVPGQGSADTQYF	TGTGCCTGGAGTGTACCGGGACAGGGGTCGGCAGATACGCAGTATTTT
TRBV5-4	TRBD1	few	TRBJ2-5	CASSSLTGGLGETQYF	TGTGCCAGCAGCTCACTGACAGGGGGCCTTGGAGAGACCCAGTACTTC
TRBV7-9	NA	NA	TRBJ1-6	CASIQARDSPLHF	TGTGCCAGCATACAGGCCCGGGATTCACCCCTCCACTTT
TRBV13	NA	NA	TRBJ2-5	CASSFGQETQYF	TGTGCCAGCAGCTTTGGGCAAGAGACCCAGTACTTC
TRBV21-1	NA	many	TRBJ2-1	CASPEGCNEQFF	TGTGCCAGCCCCGAGGGGTGCAATGAGCAGTTCTTC
TRBV28	TRBD2	NA	TRBJ2-1	CASSLSRSGSRWDEQFF	TGTGCCAGCAGTTTATCCCGAAGCGGGAGTAGATGGGATGAGCAGTTCTTC
TRBV28	NA	few	TRBJ1-1	CASSLAATEAFF	TGTGCCAGCAGTTTGGCCGCAACTGAAGCTTTCTTT
TRBV5-4	TRBD2	NA	TRBJ2-5	CASSLGGTRGDETQYF	TGTGCCAGCAGCTTGGGCGGGACTAGGGGGGACGAGACCCAGTACTTC
TRBV21-1	NA	few	TRBJ2-5	CASRKGASGTGAPGQYF	TGTGCCAGCAGAAAGGGGGCTAGCGGGACCGGTGCTCCGGGGCAGTACTTC
TRBV2	TRBD1	NA	TRBJ2-2	CASSAGQRTGELFF	TGTGCCAGCAGTGCGGGACAGCGGACCGGGGAGCTGTTTTTT
TRBV30	TRBD2	NA	TRBJ2-5	CAWSTGLAGGQETQYF	TGTGCCTGGAGTACGGGACTAGCGGGAGGGCAAGAGACCCAGTACTTC
TRBV6-5	NA	NA	TRBJ2-2	CASVGGGTGELFF	TGTGCCAGCGTCGGAGGGGGGACCGGGGAGCTGTTTTTT
TRBV29-1	NA	NA	TRBJ2-1	CSVTEVYNEQFF	TGCAGCGTTACAGAAGTTTACAATGAGCAGTTCTTC
TRBV7-2	NA	many	TRBJ2-3	CASSRRDTQYF	TGTGCCAGCAGCCGGCGGGATACGCAGTATTTT